This passage covers 28 T cell receptor beta chains from one sample sequenced in a study of Ad26.COV2.S vaccination and SARS-CoV-2 variants. Clones were read by immunoSEQ multiplex PCR, and TCRdb kept only the in-frame ones, dropping some. The data contain under 150,000 clones, roughly 89% of them singletons. Sequenced material: peripheral blood, taken after recovery from COVID-19. The receptors derive from a human donor who had recovered from COVID-19.

This clone appeared a single time. CDR3 region: CASSQDGAGGDRTGELFF. DNA of the CDR3: TGCGCCAGCAGCCAAGATGGAGCGGGTGGCGATCGCACCGGGGAGCTGTTTTTT. The rearrangement links TRBV4-3 to TRBJ2-2; possibly TRBD2 for D (6 bases). Trimming left V 0 bases short and J 4 bases short, with 18 bases between. This CDR3 region has 18 residues. Germline V gene sequence: CDR1 LGHNA, CDR2 YSLEER.

The rearrangement joins TRBV4-1 to TRBJ2-1, with D uncertain. V was cut by 5 bases and J by 9 bases, with 8 bases left in between. The germline gives CDR1 MGHRA, CDR2 YSYEKL. This CDR3 is 11 amino acids long. CDR3 sequence: CASSSGVEQFF. The CDR3 bases are TGCGCCAGCAGCAGTGGGGTTGAGCAGTTCTTC.

Written as DNA, the CDR3 is TGTGCCAGCGAGAGACAGAGCAATCAGCCCCAGCATTTT. Translated: CASERQSNQPQHF. The chain uses TRBV28 and TRBJ1-5; TRBD1 might be the D (5 bases). The V gene's germline CDR1 is MDHEN and CDR2 SYDVKM. V was cut by 8 bases and J by 1 base, with 9 bases left in between. This CDR3 has 13 amino acids.

The V gene is TRBV6-1, the J gene TRBJ1-5; no reliable D call. Germline-derived CDR1 and CDR2 are MNHNS and SASEGT. The ends were cut back, 2 bases at V and 12 bases at J, with 8 bases in the middle. CDR3 length equals 11 residues. CDR3 coding DNA: TGTGCCAGCAGTGAATACGAAATCCAGCATTTT. Amino acid sequence: CASSEYEIQHF.

The gene calls are TRBV6-5 and TRBJ1-3; 11 bases fit TRBD1. Germline trimming cut 5 bases from V and 4 bases from J; bases unmatched to any gene: 4. Germline V gene sequence: CDR1 MNHEY, CDR2 SVGAGI. The CDR3 contains 15 residues. Here the CDR3 DNA reads TGTGCCAGCAGTCGGACAGGGGGCAAAGGAAACACCATATATTTT. Translation: CASSRTGGKGNTIYF.

The chain has TRBV3-1 (or the pseudogene TRBV3-2) and TRBJ2-4, with TRBD1 identical over 8 bases. The CDR3 has 18 amino acids. In germline, CDR1 is LGHDT, CDR2 YNNKEL (reference sequence). V dropped 3 bases and J dropped 0; count of bases not matched to a gene: 10. The CDR3 loop is CASSHPGQDVLAKNIQYF. The CDR3 DNA reads TGTGCCAGCAGCCATCCGGGACAGGATGTTCTAGCCAAAAACATTCAGTACTTC.

The V and J genes are TRBV14 and TRBJ2-5; D ambiguous. Trimming left V 0 bases short and J 5 bases short, with 13 bases between. The germline CDR1 and CDR2 sequences are SGHDN and FVKESK. This CDR3 is built from 15 residues. CDR3 region: CASSQDPARRETQYF. CDR3 in DNA: TGTGCCAGCAGCCAAGATCCGGCCAGAAGGGAGACCCAGTACTTC.

This chain joins TRBV24-1 and TRBJ2-5; TRBD2 aligns across 14 bases. The CDR3 sequence is 14 residues long. Germline V gene lookup returns CDR1 KGHDR and CDR2 SFDVKD. V shed 10 bases and J 13 bases; nucleotides not matched to a gene: 13. The CDR3 loop is CATSSGTSGGGPYF. DNA of the CDR3: TGTGCCACATCGTCGGGGACTAGCGGGGGCGGCCCGTACTTC.

This clone was observed a few times. The CDR3 reads CASSQDKGSGNTIYF. The CDR3 nucleotides are TGCGCCAGCAGCCAAGATAAGGGCTCTGGAAACACCATATATTTT. The rearrangement links TRBV4-1 to TRBJ1-3; no definite D call. In germline, CDR1 is MGHRA, CDR2 YSYEKL. The CDR3 is 15 amino acids. Trimming stripped 0 bases from V and 0 bases from J, with 6 bases between.

The genes are TRBV30 and TRBJ1-3; no firm D call. Per the germline V gene, CDR1 is GTSNPN and CDR2 is SVGIG (reference sequence). V dropped 1 base and J dropped 0 bases, with 16 bases sitting between them. The CDR3 contains 17 residues. The CDR3 sequence is CAWSGLWGIGSGNTIYF. The CDR3 nucleotides are TGTGCCTGGAGTGGACTTTGGGGTATCGGCTCTGGAAACACCATATATTTT.

The chain has TRBV28 and TRBJ2-3; 9 positions agree with TRBD2. The CDR3 loop spans 15 amino acids. Germline CDR1 is MDHEN and CDR2 is SYDVKM. The V segment lost 5 bases and the J segment 1 base; nucleotides outside the gene matches: 4. CDR3 bases: TGTGCCAGCAGTGGGACTAGCATAGGCACAGATACGCAGTATTTT. Amino acids: CASSGTSIGTDTQYF. Based on the CDR3 plus reference TRBV28 and TRBJ2-3, the full variable domain is DVKVTQSSRYLVKRTGEKVFLECVQDMDHENMFWYRQDPGLGLRLIYFSYDVKMKEKGDIPEGYSVSREKKERFSLILESASTNQTSMYLCASSGTSIGTDTQYFGPGTRLTVL.

The rearrangement joins TRBV7-2 to TRBJ2-3; D gene unclear. The CDR3 runs to 13 residues. Germline V gene lookup returns CDR1 SGHTA and CDR2 FQGNSA. The germline V and J ends were trimmed by 3 bases and 6 bases, with 10 bases remaining between them. Here the CDR3 DNA reads TGTGCCAGCAGCTTGGTCAGCCCCGATACGCAGTATTTT. Amino acid sequence: CASSLVSPDTQYF.

The chain recombines TRBV15 with TRBJ2-5; 9 bases line up with TRBD2. This CDR3 is built from 15 residues. Germline trimming cut 5 bases from V and 2 bases from J; bases unmatched to any gene: 6. The germline V gene encodes CDR1 LNHNV and CDR2 YYDKDF (reference sequence). The CDR3 reads CATSAQRGVQETQYF. CDR3 DNA sequence: TGTGCCACCAGCGCCCAGCGGGGGGTGCAAGAGACCCAGTACTTC.

The chain employs TRBV7-9 and TRBJ2-3; tentatively, D is TRBD1 (5 bases). Trimming took off 4 bases at V and 4 bases at J, with 9 bases between the two ends. The CDR3 length is 13 residues. Germline V gene lookup returns CDR1 SEHNR and CDR2 FQNEAQ (reference sequence). CDR3 amino acids: CASSSGQADTQYF. CDR3 bases: TGTGCCAGCAGCTCCGGACAAGCAGATACGCAGTATTTT. Variable domain in full (rest from reference TRBV7-9 and TRBJ2-3): DTGVSQNPRHKITKRGQNVTFRCDPISEHNRLYWYRQTLGQGPEFLTYFQNEAQLEKSRLLSDRFSAERPKGSFSTLEIQRTEQGDSAMYLCASSSGQADTQYFGPGTRLTVL.

CDR3 protein: CASRSDGDMPYEQYF. DNA of the CDR3: TGTGCCAGTAGGTCTGATGGGGACATGCCCTACGAGCAGTACTTC. V gene TRBV19 combines with J gene TRBJ2-7, with D tentatively TRBD1 (6 bases). V dropped 6 bases and J dropped 2 bases, with 17 bases sitting between them. Germline V gene data show CDR1 as LNHDA and CDR2 as SQIVND (reference sequence). The CDR3 extends over 15 amino acids.

This clone was counted a single time. This CDR3 reads CASGTWGALEQFF. The DNA of the CDR3 is TGTGCCAGCGGGACATGGGGAGCTCTTGAGCAGTTCTTC. The chain combines TRBV9 with TRBJ2-1; a weak D match, TRBD1 (6 bases). V dropped 7 bases and J dropped 9 bases, with 17 bases sitting between them. Germline lookup yields CDR1 SGDLS and CDR2 YYNGEE. The CDR3 has 13 amino acids.

The rearrangement links TRBV6-5 to TRBJ2-1; 9 nucleotides agree with TRBD2. The V and J ends lost 5 bases and 0 bases, in that order; junction bases with no gene match: 2. The CDR3 extends over 15 amino acids. Germline assignment: CDR1 MNHEY and CDR2 SVGAGI. The CDR3 nucleotides read TGTGCCAGCAGTCGACTAGCGGCCTCCTACAATGAGCAGTTCTTC. This gives the protein CASSRLAASYNEQFF.

This chain connects TRBV2 to TRBJ2-4; possible D gene TRBD1, 5 bases. This CDR3 is 19 amino acids long. V lost 1 base and J lost 0, with 19 bases in between. Germline-derived CDR1 and CDR2 are SNHLY and FYNNEI. The CDR3 loop is CASSEGPQQVPIAKNIQYF. As DNA, the CDR3 is TGTGCCAGCAGTGAAGGGCCCCAACAGGTCCCTATAGCCAAAAACATTCAGTACTTC.

This chain links TRBV11-2 with TRBJ2-1; 7 bases map to TRBD1. Germline V gene lookup returns CDR1 SGHAT and CDR2 FQNNGV. Trimming cost V 4 bases and J 2 bases; bases outside gene matches: 8. The CDR3 covers 16 residues. Written as DNA, the CDR3 is TGTGCCAGCAGCTCGTGGGACAGCGAGACCTACAATGAGCAGTTCTTC. It translates to CASSSWDSETYNEQFF.

CDR3 amino acids: CASSQPGGQSALHF. In DNA form, the CDR3 reads TGTGCCAGCAGCCAACCTGGAGGGCAATCAGCCCTCCACTTT. The chain employs TRBV3-1 (or the pseudogene TRBV3-2) and TRBJ1-6, with D uncertain. This CDR3 has 14 amino acids. Trimming shortened V by 2 bases and J by 14 bases, and 16 bases separated the two germline ends. Germline CDR1 reads LGHDT; CDR2 reads YNNKEL (reference sequence).

The chain is built from TRBV6-5 and TRBJ1-1; 7 bases map to TRBD1. V shed 8 bases, J shed 7 bases, and the junction held 4 bases outside the gene matches. Germline assignment: CDR1 MNHEY and CDR2 SVGAGI. This CDR3 is built from 11 residues. The CDR3 DNA sequence: TGTGCCAGCCGGCGACAGGGTGAAGCTTTCTTT. Protein sequence: CASRRQGEAFF.

This rearrangement joins TRBV19 to TRBJ1-5; D possibly corresponds to TRBD1 (5 bases). The CDR3 loop spans 14 amino acids. Germline V gene sequence: CDR1 LNHDA, CDR2 SQIVND (reference sequence). Between the trimmed V and J ends, which lost 2 bases and 1 base, there was a span of 6 bases. The CDR3 nucleotides are TGTGCCAGTAGTATAAGGGACAGCAATCAGCCCCAGCATTTT. It translates to CASSIRDSNQPQHF.

The rearrangement links TRBV7-2 to TRBJ2-7; 10 bases agree with TRBD2. Germline lookup yields CDR1 SGHTA and CDR2 FQGNSA. The length of the CDR3 is 15 residues. The V and J ends lost 1 base and 6 bases, in that order; junction bases with no gene match: 6. The CDR3 is CASSLVLAGVGEQYF. As DNA, the CDR3 is TGTGCCAGCAGCTTAGTGCTAGCGGGGGTAGGCGAGCAGTACTTC.

The chain has TRBV28 and TRBJ1-3, with D tentatively TRBD1 (5 bases). Germline-derived CDR1 and CDR2 are MDHEN and SYDVKM. The CDR3 spans 14 residues. V was clipped by 7 bases and J by 1 base, with 11 bases between them. The CDR3 DNA reads as TGTGCCAGCAAAAAGACAGCTTCTGGAAACACCATATATTTT. It is translated as CASKKTASGNTIYF.

This rearrangement joins TRBV12-3 or TRBV12-4 to TRBJ2-7; D could derive from TRBD1 or TRBD2 (6 bases each). The CDR3 is 12 amino acids. Trimming removed 5 bases at V and 6 bases at J, with 11 bases between. CDR3 bases: TGTGCCAGCAGTCCCGAGGGGGGCGAGCAGTACTTC. The encoded protein is CASSPEGGEQYF.

This clone turned up a few times. This chain joins TRBV19 and TRBJ2-3; D is unclear. CDR3 size: 15 residues. From germline, CDR1 is LNHDA and CDR2 SQIVND (reference sequence). Trimming cost V 3 bases and J 1 base, with 11 bases left between them. This CDR3 reads CASSIGWSGTDTQYF. Here the CDR3 DNA reads TGTGCCAGTAGTATTGGTTGGAGTGGCACAGATACGCAGTATTTT.

The chain combines TRBV4-3 with TRBJ1-1; maybe TRBD1 (5 bases). The CDR3 is made up of 17 amino acids. Trimming shortened V by 0 bases and J by 4 bases, and 18 bases separated the two germline ends. Germline V CDR1 and CDR2: LGHNA, YSLEER. Here the CDR3 DNA reads TGCGCCAGCAGCCAAGAAGGTATCGAGGAGGGGACCACTGAAGCTTTCTTT. It is translated as CASSQEGIEEGTTEAFF.

This chain connects TRBV27 to TRBJ1-5, with D uncertain. This CDR3 has 13 residues. V was cut by 5 bases and J by 4 bases, with 9 bases left in between. The germline CDR1 and CDR2 sequences are MNHEY and SMNVEV (reference sequence). CDR3 in amino acids: CASSPLLNQPQHF. The CDR3 nucleotides are TGTGCCAGCAGTCCACTTCTTAATCAGCCCCAGCATTTT.